These T cell receptor beta chains were read from a single sample in a study of cytomegalovirus exposure and HLA in healthy donors. TCRdb keeps only in-frame clones here, not all; method: immunoSEQ multiplex PCR. The profile shows about 95,000 clones, 85% of them singletons. Sequenced material: PBMCs. These receptors originate from a man aged 18 to 30 in good health and CMV-seropositive. The CDR3 runs from the conserved cysteine through the conserved F or W. Fields, in order: J gene, D gene, clone size, V gene, CDR3 DNA, CDR3 protein. A D gene is named only where the DNA matches it firmly. The size field is filled for only some rows; it gives once, few, many or a size class.

J gene: TRBJ2-3
D gene: TRBD2
clone size: NA
V gene: TRBV5-1
CDR3 DNA: TGCGCCAGCAGCCCTCTAGCGGTTATCACAGATACGCAGTATTTT
CDR3 protein: CASSPLAVITDTQYF

J gene: TRBJ1-1
D gene: TRBD1
clone size: NA
V gene: TRBV27
CDR3 DNA: TGTGCCAGCAGTTGGCAGGGGGACACTGAAGCTTTCTTT
CDR3 protein: CASSWQGDTEAFF

J gene: TRBJ2-7
D gene: TRBD2
clone size: NA
V gene: TRBV7-8
CDR3 DNA: TGTGCCAGCAGCTTGCAAGCGGGAGCAGACTACGAGCAGTACTTC
CDR3 protein: CASSLQAGADYEQYF

J gene: TRBJ1-3
D gene: TRBD1
clone size: NA
V gene: TRBV13
CDR3 DNA: TGTGCCAGCAGCGACAGGGCAGGAGGAAACACCATATATTTT
CDR3 protein: CASSDRAGGNTIYF

J gene: TRBJ1-2
D gene: TRBD1
clone size: NA
V gene: TRBV6-1
CDR3 DNA: TGTGCCAGCAGTGATAGGGACAGAACGACAGGTTTCTGTGGCTACACCTTC
CDR3 protein: CASSDRDRTTGFCGYTF

J gene: TRBJ1-5
D gene: NA
clone size: once
V gene: TRBV4-1
CDR3 DNA: TGCGCCAGCAGCCAAACTGGGGGCAGCAATCAGCCCCAGCATTTT
CDR3 protein: CASSQTGGSNQPQHF

J gene: TRBJ2-7
D gene: NA
clone size: NA
V gene: TRBV7-9
CDR3 DNA: TGTGCCAGCAGCCACTCTAGGGGGACCTACGAGCAGTACTTC
CDR3 protein: CASSHSRGTYEQYF

J gene: TRBJ2-3
D gene: NA
clone size: NA
V gene: TRBV5-1
CDR3 DNA: TGCGCCAGCAGCTTGGAAGTGGGAATAGCGGCAGATACGCAGTATTTT
CDR3 protein: CASSLEVGIAADTQYF

J gene: TRBJ2-1
D gene: TRBD2
clone size: NA
V gene: TRBV5-4
CDR3 DNA: TGTGCCAGCAGCCTTCAGGGAGGGGAGCAGTTCTTC
CDR3 protein: CASSLQGGEQFF

J gene: TRBJ2-2
D gene: NA
clone size: NA
V gene: TRBV6-7
CDR3 DNA: TGTGCCAGCATCCCCCTGTTCGGAGCGAGAGACACCGGGGAGCTGTTTTTT
CDR3 protein: CASIPLFGARDTGELFF

J gene: TRBJ2-3
D gene: TRBD1
clone size: NA
V gene: TRBV13
CDR3 DNA: TGTGCCAGCAGTTCCAGCGGACAGGGGACAGATACGCAGTATTTT
CDR3 protein: CASSSSGQGTDTQYF

J gene: TRBJ2-1
D gene: NA
clone size: NA
V gene: TRBV4-1
CDR3 DNA: TGCGCCAGCAGCCAAGGACGGGAGCTCTCCTACAATGAGCAGTTCTTC
CDR3 protein: CASSQGRELSYNEQFF

J gene: TRBJ2-2
D gene: NA
clone size: NA
V gene: TRBV7-2
CDR3 DNA: TGTGCCAGCAGCCAGGCGAGAGGGCTGGACACCGGGGAGCTGTTTTTT
CDR3 protein: CASSQARGLDTGELFF

J gene: TRBJ2-7
D gene: NA
clone size: NA
V gene: TRBV2
CDR3 DNA: TGTGCCAGCAGGGGGCTCGAGCAGTACTTC
CDR3 protein: CASRGLEQYF

J gene: TRBJ2-3
D gene: TRBD1
clone size: few
V gene: TRBV5-6
CDR3 DNA: TGTGCCAGCAGCTTGGAAACGGGACAGGGGCACACAGATACGCAGTATTTT
CDR3 protein: CASSLETGQGHTDTQYF

J gene: TRBJ2-5
D gene: NA
clone size: once
V gene: TRBV4-2
CDR3 DNA: TGTGCCAGCAGCCAAACGACAGGGAGGGAGACCCAGTACTTC
CDR3 protein: CASSQTTGRETQYF

J gene: TRBJ2-1
D gene: NA
clone size: NA
V gene: TRBV4-1
CDR3 DNA: TGCGCCAGCAGCCAAGATCACGGGGGAGGCCCGAATGAGCAGTTCTTC
CDR3 protein: CASSQDHGGGPNEQFF

J gene: TRBJ2-1
D gene: TRBD2
clone size: once
V gene: TRBV4-1
CDR3 DNA: TGCGCCAGCAGCCAAGATTTTTCGTCTAGCGGGTGGAATGAGCAGTTCTTC
CDR3 protein: CASSQDFSSSGWNEQFF

J gene: TRBJ1-2
D gene: TRBD1
clone size: once
V gene: TRBV6-1
CDR3 DNA: TGTGCCAGCAGTGTGGTGCTAGGGGGCACTTATGGCTACACCTTC
CDR3 protein: CASSVVLGGTYGYTF

J gene: TRBJ2-2
D gene: NA
clone size: NA
V gene: TRBV9
CDR3 DNA: TGTGCCAGCAGCGTAGTAGATCCCGGGGAGCTGTTTTTT
CDR3 protein: CASSVVDPGELFF

J gene: TRBJ1-4
D gene: TRBD1
clone size: NA
V gene: TRBV9
CDR3 DNA: TGTGCCAGCAGCCCCGCGGGACAGCTGGGGGAAAAACTGTTTTTT
CDR3 protein: CASSPAGQLGEKLFF

J gene: TRBJ2-1
D gene: TRBD2
clone size: NA
V gene: TRBV4-1
CDR3 DNA: TGCGCCAGCAGCCAAGATCCTAGCGGGAGTACCTACAATGAGCAGTTCTTC
CDR3 protein: CASSQDPSGSTYNEQFF

J gene: TRBJ2-7
D gene: NA
clone size: NA
V gene: TRBV19
CDR3 DNA: TGTGCCAGTAGTGCGGGACGTGGGTCCTACGAGCAGTACTTC
CDR3 protein: CASSAGRGSYEQYF

J gene: TRBJ2-3
D gene: TRBD2
clone size: NA
V gene: TRBV7-3
CDR3 DNA: TGTGCCAGCAGCAAATTGGGGGGGGATACGCAGTATTTT
CDR3 protein: CASSKLGGDTQYF

J gene: TRBJ1-4
D gene: NA
clone size: NA
V gene: TRBV5-4
CDR3 DNA: TGTGCCAGCAGCTCTGACAGTTACACAACTAATGAAAAACTGTTTTTT
CDR3 protein: CASSSDSYTTNEKLFF

J gene: TRBJ2-1
D gene: TRBD2
clone size: NA
V gene: TRBV7-9
CDR3 DNA: TGTGCCAGCAGCCTCCAGAGGACTAGTGATAGCTACAATGAGCAGTTCTTC
CDR3 protein: CASSLQRTSDSYNEQFF

J gene: TRBJ2-7
D gene: NA
clone size: NA
V gene: TRBV25-1
CDR3 DNA: TGTGCCAGCGGGCCCGCGTTCGAGCAGTACTTC
CDR3 protein: CASGPAFEQYF

J gene: TRBJ2-4
D gene: TRBD2
clone size: NA
V gene: TRBV5-1
CDR3 DNA: TGCGCCAGCAGCTTGCGCGGGGGAGGGAACATTCAGTACTTC
CDR3 protein: CASSLRGGGNIQYF

J gene: TRBJ2-2
D gene: TRBD1
clone size: NA
V gene: TRBV6-1
CDR3 DNA: TGTGCCAGCAGTGCACGACAGGGTCACACCGGGGAGCTGTTTTTT
CDR3 protein: CASSARQGHTGELFF

J gene: TRBJ1-2
D gene: NA
clone size: NA
V gene: TRBV5-4
CDR3 DNA: TGTGCCAGCAGCTTTGTAGGGAGGGCTTATGGCTACACCTTC
CDR3 protein: CASSFVGRAYGYTF

J gene: TRBJ1-5
D gene: NA
clone size: NA
V gene: TRBV5-8
CDR3 DNA: TGTGCCAGCAGACCAGGACAGTATCAGCCCCAGCATTTT
CDR3 protein: CASRPGQYQPQHF

J gene: TRBJ2-6
D gene: NA
clone size: NA
V gene: TRBV2
CDR3 DNA: TGTGCCAGCAGACTCTCTGGGGCCAACGTCCTGACTTTC
CDR3 protein: CASRLSGANVLTF

J gene: TRBJ2-7
D gene: NA
clone size: NA
V gene: TRBV2
CDR3 DNA: TGTGCCAGCAGCGTAGGGGCATTCTCAAGCTCCTACGAGCAGTACTTC
CDR3 protein: CASSVGAFSSSYEQYF

J gene: TRBJ2-7
D gene: TRBD1
clone size: NA
V gene: TRBV28
CDR3 DNA: TGTGCCAGCACCCCTCACCCAGGGGGCGCTTACGAGCAGTACTTC
CDR3 protein: CASTPHPGGAYEQYF

J gene: TRBJ2-3
D gene: TRBD2
clone size: NA
V gene: TRBV18
CDR3 DNA: TGTGCCAGCTCACCGGCGGGGGGCTCGGCGCGGGATACGCAGTATTTT
CDR3 protein: CASSPAGGSARDTQYF

J gene: TRBJ1-3
D gene: NA
clone size: NA
V gene: TRBV4-1
CDR3 DNA: TGCGCCAGCAGCCAAGTGGCGGGGTTTACTGGAAACACCATATATTTT
CDR3 protein: CASSQVAGFTGNTIYF

J gene: TRBJ2-3
D gene: NA
clone size: NA
V gene: TRBV4-2
CDR3 DNA: TGTGCCAGCAGCCAAGAAGGCAGGGATACAGATACGCAGTATTTT
CDR3 protein: CASSQEGRDTDTQYF

J gene: TRBJ1-2
D gene: NA
clone size: once
V gene: TRBV5-4
CDR3 DNA: TGTGCCAGCAGCTTGGTACAGAACTATGGCTACACCTTC
CDR3 protein: CASSLVQNYGYTF

J gene: TRBJ2-2
D gene: NA
clone size: NA
V gene: TRBV19
CDR3 DNA: TGTGCCAGTAGTATGTTCGGCGGACAGTTCACCGGGGAGCTGTTTTTT
CDR3 protein: CASSMFGGQFTGELFF